This T cell receptor (beta chain) was captured in a study of technical replicates of blood from several donors. Sequenced by immunoSEQ multiplex PCR; TCRdb stores in-frame clones only, minus some. This table has under 90,000 clones, 95% to 97% appearing once. This clone has a single count. The sequence came from a human donor in good health. Sequenced material: T cells isolated from PBMCs.

As DNA, the CDR3 is TGCAGTGATCTTAACGGGGATACGCAGTATTTT. The encoded protein is CSDLNGDTQYF. The chain uses TRBV20-1 and TRBJ2-3; D remains ambiguous. The length of the CDR3 is 11 residues. The germline V gene encodes CDR1 DFQATT and CDR2 SNEGSKA (reference sequence). Trimming shortened V by 7 bases and J by 6 bases, and 11 bases separated the two germline ends.